This T cell receptor (beta chain) is drawn from a study of blood T cell repertoires in COVID-19. This clone turned up a few times. Trimming cost V 0 bases and J 10 bases; bases outside gene matches: 7. This CDR3 has 14 residues. CDR1 is ENHRY and CDR2 is SYGVKD in the germline V gene. Assay used: immunoSEQ multiplex PCR; TCRdb lists only in-frame clones, some missing. The data contain around 130,000 clones, roughly 86% of them singletons. This rearrangement joins TRBV10-3 to TRBJ1-1, with 8 bases aligning to TRBD1. The sample taken for sequencing was peripheral blood. The source of this sequence is a human donor in a cohort sampled during active COVID-19. The CDR3 DNA is TGTGCCATCAGTGAGTCGCCAGGGGGCCTTTCAGCTTTCTTT. This translates into CAISESPGGLSAFF.